This TCR beta chain comes out of a study of Tregs in tolerant kidney transplant recipients. The CDR3 extends over 17 amino acids. The V gene's germline CDR1 is KGHSH and CDR2 LQKENI. The V end lost 0 bases, the J end lost 0 bases, and 14 bases lay between the germline ends. This table comes from immunoSEQ multiplex PCR, and its TCRdb copy is limited to in-frame clones, with some not included. This table holds over 60,000 clones, less than 90% found once. The material sequenced was CD4+ T cells from blood, taken before the transplant. This sequence originates from a human donor who received a combined kidney and bone marrow transplant. The chain carries TRBV18 and TRBJ1-1; D is ambiguous. The CDR3 DNA reads TGTGCCAGCTCACCACCGGGCTTAGAGGGATTGAACACTGAAGCTTTCTTT. Amino acid sequence: CASSPPGLEGLNTEAFF.